The 7 T cell receptor beta chains presented below share a single source sample, sequenced in a study of T cells in Graves' hyperthyroidism and ophthalmopathy. It was RNA transcripts that yielded the amplified TCR beta CDR3 regions. HTBI primers were employed in a first-round RT-PCR of the TCR CDR3. TCRdb called the multiplex PCR reads again in MiXCR, with one record for every CDR3 protein. Among approximately 720,000 distinct CDR3 sequences listed, 18% were seen once. Sequencing used blood. The receptors were sampled from a woman between 45 and 65 years old with Graves' hyperthyroidism that later progressed to Graves' ophthalmopathy.

This clonotype was seen more than once but under ten times. The genes are TRBV19 and TRBJ1-1, with no clear D. From germline, CDR1 is LNHDA and CDR2 SQIVND (reference sequence). The length of the CDR3 is 15 residues. V was cut by 1 base and J by 1 base, with 10 bases left in between. The chain's CDR3 is CASSIVNSQNTEAFF. In nucleotides, the CDR3 is TGTGCCAGTAGTATAGTGAACAGCCAGAACACTGAAGCTTTCTTT.

This clonotype was picked up a small number of times. The chain combines TRBV14 with TRBJ2-1; TRBD2 might be the D (6 bases). Trimming shortened V by 0 bases and J by 4 bases, and 13 bases separated the two germline ends. The CDR3 is 16 amino acids. Germline loops: CDR1 SGHDN, CDR2 FVKESK. CDR3 protein: CASSQDGRTIYNEQFF. In DNA form, the CDR3 reads TGTGCCAGCAGCCAAGATGGAAGGACTATTTACAATGAGCAGTTCTTC.

At least ten counts were recorded for this clonotype. This chain joins TRBV20-1 and TRBJ2-1, with TRBD2 matching 12 bases. V was clipped by 5 bases and J by 6 bases; unmatched bases: 17. The CDR3 runs to 18 residues. The germline V gene encodes CDR1 DFQATT and CDR2 SNEGSKA (reference sequence). As DNA, the CDR3 is TGCAGTGCTGGTACCCCTAGTTATACTAGCGGGGGGCTCAATGAGCAGTTCTTC. Translating it yields CSAGTPSYTSGGLNEQFF.

This chain connects TRBV6-2 or TRBV6-3 to TRBJ2-3, with 10 bases lining up with TRBD1. V lost 2 bases, J lost 3 bases, and 8 bases stayed unmatched. This CDR3 is built from 17 residues. Germline V gene data show CDR1 as MNHEY and CDR2 as SVGEGT. CDR3 loop: CASSYGGPGQGTDTQYF. The CDR3, as DNA: TGTGCCAGCAGTTACGGGGGGCCGGGACAGGGGACAGATACGCAGTATTTT.

This clonotype was observed a few times. The junction differs from germline at one of its ends, possibly a read error. The chain links TRBV7-7 to TRBJ2-5; perhaps D is TRBD1 or TRBD2 (5 bases each). The CDR3 contains 16 residues. CDR1 and CDR2 (germline): SSHAT, FNYEAQ (reference sequence). The CDR3 loop reads CASSPRGGIAIETQYF. For the CDR3, the DNA is TGTGCTAGCAGCCCCCGTGGGGGAATAGCGATAGAGACCCAGTACTTC.

This clonotype was counted ten times or more. The rearrangement links TRBV11-2 to TRBJ2-1, with D possibly matching TRBD2 (5 bases). Germline CDR1 and CDR2: SGHAT and FQNNGV. The CDR3 loop spans 15 amino acids. The V and J ends lost 5 bases and 6 bases respectively, with 17 bases between them. In nucleotides, the CDR3 is TGTGCCAGCAGCCCGAGGGCCCCGGCCGGCAATGAGCAGTTCTTC. Residues: CASSPRAPAGNEQFF.

This clonotype came up many times. The rearrangement joins TRBV5-5 to TRBJ1-2; no firm D call. Deletions cut 5 bases from V and 4 bases from J, with 12 bases between. Germline CDR1 is SGHKS and CDR2 is YYEKEE (reference sequence). The CDR3 extends over 13 amino acids. In DNA form, the CDR3 reads TGTGCCAGCAGGTATCCTGGACTCTATGGCTACACCTTC. It specifies CASRYPGLYGYTF.